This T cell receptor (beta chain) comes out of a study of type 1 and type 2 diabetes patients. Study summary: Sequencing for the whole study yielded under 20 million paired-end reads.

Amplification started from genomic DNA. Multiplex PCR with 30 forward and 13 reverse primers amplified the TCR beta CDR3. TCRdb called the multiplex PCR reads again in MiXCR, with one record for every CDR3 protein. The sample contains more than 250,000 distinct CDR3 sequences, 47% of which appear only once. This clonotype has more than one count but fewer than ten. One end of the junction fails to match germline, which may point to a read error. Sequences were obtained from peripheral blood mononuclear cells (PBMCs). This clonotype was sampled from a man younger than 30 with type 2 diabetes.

In DNA form, the CDR3 reads TGTGCTAGCACCCAGGGGGTGTTGGGCTACACCTTC. Residues: CASTQGVLGYTF. The V call is TRBV7-7, the J call TRBJ1-2; 7 nucleotides align to TRBD1. CDR3 length equals 12 residues. The germline CDR1 and CDR2 sequences are SSHAT and FNYEAQ (reference sequence).